The clone carrying this TCR beta chain was counted at least ten times. Its antigen is currently unknown. Axillary draining lymph nodes of breast cancer patients supplied the node samples. A single record per CDR3 protein comes from TCRdb applying MiXCR to the multiplex PCR reads. This sample has about 170,000 distinct CDR3 sequences; 30% to 35% occur once, and the top ten carry about 4.1%. These data belong to a study of breast tumors, draining lymph nodes, adjacent tissues. Germline CDR1 is DFQATT and CDR2 is SNEGSKA (reference sequence). V shed 6 bases, J shed 2 bases, and the junction held 10 bases outside the gene matches. This CDR3 comprises 15 residues. Study-level findings and limits: Tumor TCR diversity was below lymph nodes but above nontumor tissue. Tumor T cell lymph node origin was a supported hypothesis, not proven. The data were judged consistent with most tumor T cells coming from lymph node and expanding in tumor. Tumor and nontumor repertoires were significantly more similar in luminal-like than in basal-like breast cancer.

The chain has TRBV20-1 and TRBJ2-7; TRBD2 matches at 10 bases. Sequencing was performed on axillary lymph node tissue. This TCR was recovered from a female donor with breast cancer. Some clones in this sample may be carry-over from other donors' samples. The CDR3 DNA follows: TGCAGTGCCCCAGAAAGCGGGGGGGCCCCCTACGAGCAGTACTTC. It is translated as CSAPESGGAPYEQYF.